This note documents a single T cell receptor (beta chain) sequence. Its antigen remains undetermined. The CDR3 end is not reached by the read, which stops 3 residues before it; the germline J gene fills it in. Every participant had a single incident cervical HPV16 infection, and prevalent HPV16 infections were excluded. Cervical HPV DNA was detected by MY09/MY11 PCR and genotyped by dot-blot hybridization. Fifteen mL of heparinized blood were centrifuged, and the buffy coat was split into aliquots, frozen at -30 degrees C, and then kept at -80 degrees C. QIAGEN kits were used to extract genomic DNA from buffy coat specimens. The data belong to a study of T cells in women clearing cervical HPV infection (dated by TCRdb to the late 2010s). With respect to the entire study: The cases were around 23 women with histologically confirmed HPV16-related CIN3 or worse, and 2 of those women had invasive cancers. Because only a few women had HLA typing data, the possibility that HLA type acted as a confounder could not be ruled out. The controls were 25 or so women whose single incident HPV16 infection cleared within 12 months with no development of precancer or cancer. Nested within Costa Rica's Guanacaste HPV Natural History Study, an exploratory proof-of-principle case-control study compared TCR repertoires across cervical HPV16 outcomes. Among cases, blood sampling came a median of roughly 150 days after lesion detection, with an interquartile range of about 90 to 220 days. Cases and controls were matched on age within five years and on year of sample collection. Cases had a median age of about 34 years and controls had a median age of about 41, with no significant differences in baseline characteristics. In the parent cohort, 9,000 to 13,000 women aged 18 or older were enrolled in Guanacaste, Costa Rica, during about 1992 to 1995 and were followed for roughly seven years. Blood from cases was collected at the visit where the lesion was first found, while blood from controls was collected once the infection could no longer be detected. Quality controls consisted of five blinded duplicates per group, for a total of some 60 samples made up of about 50 participants and around ten replicates.

The germline ends are 9 bases apart after V is trimmed by 2 bases and J by 2 bases. According to the germline V gene, CDR1 reads SGHAT and CDR2 reads FQNNGV. The CDR3, cysteine through phenylalanine, is 14 amino acids long. Part of the CDR3 DNA is given, 33 bases translated from base 1. Overall study outcomes, separate from this receptor: CIN3+ cases had significantly higher TCR repertoire richness than controls across sequencing depths, but evenness did not differ between the groups. T-cell numbers per sample were unknown, so richness differences could reflect varying T-cell content rather than repertoire biology. Lower TRBV6-7 relative abundance was observed in cases than in controls (approximately 0.1% versus 0.16%; Bonferroni P = 0.0008). Random forest classifiers that combined richness and V gene abundances separated cases from controls with an estimated AUC of 0.83. The cross-sectional design could not show whether associations preceded infection or resulted from it; effector/memory subsets and HPV-specific T cells were not isolated.

The immunoSEQ assay used multiplex PCR to amplify TCR beta CDR3 regions from an average of around 1.2 ug of genomic DNA per sample. The assay corrected primer bias using a complete synthetic TCR repertoire to establish an amplification baseline. Amplicons were sequenced on the Illumina platform. The published analysis was carried out like this. Sequence errors were corrected by clustering with frequency ratios and a modified nearest-neighbor algorithm, and the sequences were then analyzed in the immunoSEQ Analyzer using IMGT gene definitions. At each rarefaction depth, TCR richness and evenness were averaged across 20 rarefaction repeats, and any sample with fewer sequences than the depth was left out. Wilcoxon rank sum tests with FDR correction were used to compare relative abundances of V, D and J genes between the groups. In the blinded duplicates, the intraclass correlation was over 95% for TCR richness and averaged approximately 82% across 55 to 75 gene segments. TCRdb took over this immuneACCESS table, retaining in-frame rearrangements with V and J assigned. Such tables are incomplete; in checked studies, under half of the missing clones stem from an unresolved V gene, and the remainder is unexplained. The V and J calls and clone size are taken from that table; D and trimming were inferred from the DNA. The sample table gives tens of thousands of clones. Jointly, the top ten make up 22% of the sample.

The chain is made from TRBV11-2 and TRBJ2-5, with TRBD2 perhaps the D gene, on 5 matching bases. Input material: blood buffy coat. The TCR originated in a woman between 18 and 70 years old with a cervical HPV16 infection that either progressed to CIN3+ or cleared (not recorded which). CDR3 DNA, as far as it was read: TGTGCCAGCAGCTTAAGCGGATTTCAAGAGACC. Protein translation: CASSLSGFQET. The whole CDR3 sequence reads CASSLSGFQETQYF.